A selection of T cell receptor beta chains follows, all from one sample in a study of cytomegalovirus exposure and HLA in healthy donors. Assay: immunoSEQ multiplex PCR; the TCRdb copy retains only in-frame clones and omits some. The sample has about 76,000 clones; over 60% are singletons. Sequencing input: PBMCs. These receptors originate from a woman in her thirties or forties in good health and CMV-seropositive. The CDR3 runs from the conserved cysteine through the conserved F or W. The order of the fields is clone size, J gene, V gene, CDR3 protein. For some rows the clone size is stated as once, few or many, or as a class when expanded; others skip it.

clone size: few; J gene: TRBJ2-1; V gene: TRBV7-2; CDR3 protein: CASSTRGRAISYNEQFF
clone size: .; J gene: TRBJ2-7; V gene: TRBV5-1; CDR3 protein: CASSLGQGGNYEQYF
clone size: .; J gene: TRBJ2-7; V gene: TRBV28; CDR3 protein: CASSLRQYVEQYF
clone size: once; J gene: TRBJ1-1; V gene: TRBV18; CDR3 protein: CASSRDRGVGEAFF
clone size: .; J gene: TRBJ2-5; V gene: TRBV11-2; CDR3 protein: CASSQFWDRGETQYF
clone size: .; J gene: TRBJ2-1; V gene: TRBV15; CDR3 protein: CATSRDHGGTYNEQFF
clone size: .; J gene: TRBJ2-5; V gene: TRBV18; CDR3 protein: CASSLTGKETQYF
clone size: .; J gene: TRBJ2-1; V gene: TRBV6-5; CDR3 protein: CASSKLADSYNEQFF
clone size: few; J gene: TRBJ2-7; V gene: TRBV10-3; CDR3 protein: CAISGEGQGTYEQYF
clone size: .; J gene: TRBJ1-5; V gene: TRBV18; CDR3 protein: CASSSTGMEGSQHF
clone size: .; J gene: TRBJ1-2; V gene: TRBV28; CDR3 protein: CASSPFHYGYTF
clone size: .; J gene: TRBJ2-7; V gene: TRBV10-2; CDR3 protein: CASSLNTYEQYF
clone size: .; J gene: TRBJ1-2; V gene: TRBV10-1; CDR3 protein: CASSEQGRYGYTF
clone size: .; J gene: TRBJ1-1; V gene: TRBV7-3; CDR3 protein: CASSPQGRRTEAFF
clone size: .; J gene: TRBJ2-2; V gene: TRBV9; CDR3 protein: CASSARQGRFSGELFF
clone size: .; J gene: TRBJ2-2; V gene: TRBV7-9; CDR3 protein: CAGSLGGNTGELFF
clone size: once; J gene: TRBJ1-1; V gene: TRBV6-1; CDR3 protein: CASSAPRVMNTEAFF
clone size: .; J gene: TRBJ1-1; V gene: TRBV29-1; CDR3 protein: CSVDWGRDTEAFF
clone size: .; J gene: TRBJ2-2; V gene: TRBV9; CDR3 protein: CASSVLANTGELFF
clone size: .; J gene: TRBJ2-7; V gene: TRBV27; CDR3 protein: CASRAGTGRIYPLHEQYF
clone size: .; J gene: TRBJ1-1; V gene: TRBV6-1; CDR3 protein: CASRTGGPSNTEAFF
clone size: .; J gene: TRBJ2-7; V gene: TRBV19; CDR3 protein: CASSMGTSVNEQYF
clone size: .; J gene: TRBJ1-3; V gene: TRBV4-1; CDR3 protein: CASSHAILDRTSGNTIYF
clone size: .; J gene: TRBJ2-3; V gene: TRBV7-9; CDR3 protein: CASSLALTETDTQYF
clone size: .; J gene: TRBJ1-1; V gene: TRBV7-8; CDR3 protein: CASSAGTAHTEAFF
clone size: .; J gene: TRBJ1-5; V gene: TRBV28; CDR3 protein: CASSVGQLQPQHF
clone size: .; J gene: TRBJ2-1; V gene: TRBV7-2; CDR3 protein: CASSSLPGWLFNEQFF
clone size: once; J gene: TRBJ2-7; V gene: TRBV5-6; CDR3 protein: CASSLADIRGILYEQYF
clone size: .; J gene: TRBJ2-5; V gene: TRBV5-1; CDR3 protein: CASSFEGGRETQYF
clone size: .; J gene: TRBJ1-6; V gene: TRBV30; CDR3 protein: CALIQTGAGSPLHF
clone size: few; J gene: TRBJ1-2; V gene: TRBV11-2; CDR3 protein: CASSPVDSRGYTF